The T cell receptor beta chain described here comes from a study of blood T cell repertoires in COVID-19. For the study at large: Acute and convalescent COVID-19 samples came from the United States, Italy and Spain. From T cells, B-cell-depleted T cells, or PBMCs came the material, which was cDNA or gDNA.

Original data processing: Scientists estimated how many nucleated cells there were by amplifying reference gene primers. Only in-frame clones appear in the TCRdb table, and some are missing; sequencing was by immunoSEQ multiplex PCR. That table supplies the V and J calls and clone size; D and trimming were determined from the DNA. The sample records tens of thousands of clones, about 71% being singletons. Per germline, CDR1 MNHNY and CDR2 SVGAGI (reference sequence). The V gene lost 4 bases and the J gene lost 0 bases, with 10 bases spanning the gap. This CDR3 contains 15 residues. J is TRBJ1-5 and V is TRBV6-6; D is unclear. The TCR originated in a woman between 45 and 60 years old with acute or convalescent COVID-19. The sequencing sample was made of peripheral blood. The CDR3 is CASSSLRDSNQPQHF. In nucleotides, the CDR3 is TGTGCCAGCAGTTCCCTGCGGGATAGCAATCAGCCCCAGCATTTT.